The 32 T cell receptor beta chains given below trace back to one sample, sequenced in a study of neurological immune-mediated disorders. MiXCR, applied by TCRdb to the 5' RACE reads, yields one record per CDR3 protein. This table holds some 70,000 distinct CDR3 sequences, under 3.5% found once. The sequencing input was PBMCs. Receptors were obtained from a middle-aged man with multiple sclerosis.

This clonotype was seen at least ten times. The chain uses TRBV29-1 and TRBJ1-1, with D perhaps TRBD1 (6 bases). Trimming shortened V by 4 bases and J by 10 bases, and 19 bases separated the two germline ends. Germline V gene sequence: CDR1 SQVTM, CDR2 ANQGSEA. There are 13 residues in the CDR3. For the CDR3, the DNA is TGCAGCGTTGCAAATAGGGGGGGCCGTGGAGCTTTCTTT. It specifies CSVANRGGRGAFF.

The table lists this clonotype with many counts. The chain couples TRBV5-1 to TRBJ2-2, with D maybe TRBD2 (6 bases). Between the trimmed V and J ends, which lost 7 bases and 1 base, there was a span of 8 bases. This CDR3 spans 13 amino acids. In germline, CDR1 is SGHRS, CDR2 YFSETQ. The CDR3 here is CASWEENTGELFF. The CDR3 DNA follows: TGCGCCAGCTGGGAGGAGAACACCGGGGAGCTGTTTTTT.

Worth noting for this clonotype: Its ends do not fully match the called genes, so a read error is possible. The CDR3: CDSSTGGDEQYF. The CDR3 DNA reads as TGTGACAGCAGCACCGGGGGGGACGAGCAGTACTTC. The genes are TRBV7-9 and TRBJ2-7; 8 bases fit TRBD2. Germline lookup yields CDR1 SEHNR and CDR2 FQNEAQ (reference sequence). The CDR3 consists of 12 residues.

The chain is built from TRBV11-3 and TRBJ2-1; maybe TRBD2 (6 bases). The CDR3 sequence is 15 residues long. Per germline, CDR1 SGHNT and CDR2 YENEEA. V dropped 5 bases and J dropped 5 bases, with 16 bases sitting between them. CDR3 nucleotide sequence: TGTGCCAGCAGCCGTTCCGGGACTGTCAACAATGAGCAGTTCTTC. Translation: CASSRSGTVNNEQFF.

This clonotype was seen repeatedly, ten times or more. This rearrangement joins TRBV9 to TRBJ2-1; 9 bases align to TRBD1. The CDR3 spans 13 residues. V shed 2 bases, J shed 9 bases, and the junction held 3 bases outside the gene matches. Germline loops: CDR1 SGDLS, CDR2 YYNGEE. The chain's CDR3 is CASSVGTGLEQFF. The CDR3 DNA reads as TGTGCCAGCAGCGTCGGGACAGGGCTTGAGCAGTTCTTC.

There are many counts of this clonotype. The rearrangement uses TRBV5-6 and TRBJ2-6; D is undetermined. Germline-derived CDR1 and CDR2 are SGHDT and YYEEEE. Trimming shortened V by 2 bases and J by 1 base, and 7 bases separated the two germline ends. The CDR3 sequence is 15 residues long. The CDR3 DNA sequence: TGTGCCAGCAGCTTTATGGGATCTGGGGCCAACGTCCTGACTTTC. Translation gives CASSFMGSGANVLTF.

This clonotype occurred many times. V gene TRBV5-6 combines with J gene TRBJ1-4; weak D call: TRBD1 (5 bases). This CDR3 is 12 amino acids long. The germline V and J ends were trimmed by 3 bases and 11 bases, with 11 bases remaining between them. Germline CDR1 is SGHDT and CDR2 is YYEEEE. CDR3 region: CASSSTVEKLFF. The CDR3 nucleotides are TGTGCCAGCAGCTCGACAGTGGAGAAACTGTTTTTT.

This clonotype was counted ten times or more. The chain couples TRBV7-2 to TRBJ1-4; D remains unclear. The germline V and J ends were trimmed by 4 bases and 2 bases, with 5 bases remaining between them. This CDR3 region has 13 residues. Germline V gene lookup returns CDR1 SGHTA and CDR2 FQGNSA. CDR3 DNA sequence: TGTGCCAGCAGCTGGAGCACTAATGAAAAACTGTTTTTT. This translates into CASSWSTNEKLFF.

V is TRBV9 and J is TRBJ1-2, with D perhaps matching TRBD1 (5 bases). CDR1 is SGDLS, CDR2 YYNGEE, per germline. The CDR3 consists of 13 residues. Deletions cut 7 bases from V and 6 bases from J, with 16 bases between. In nucleotides, the CDR3 is TGTGCCAGCGGAGGGGCCCTGGGCCATGGCTACACCTTC. Translating it yields CASGGALGHGYTF.

This clonotype was counted ten times or more. The chain recombines TRBV12-3 or TRBV12-4 with TRBJ1-2; the D is unclear. Trimming removed 3 bases at V and 7 bases at J, with 12 bases between. The CDR3 has 13 residues. The CDR3 sequence: CASSFAGNGGYTF. The CDR3 nucleotides are TGTGCCAGCAGTTTTGCGGGTAACGGTGGCTACACCTTC.

This clonotype occurred many times. V gene TRBV6-1 combines with J gene TRBJ1-2; D uncertain. Germline-derived CDR1 and CDR2 are MNHNS and SASEGT. The V gene lost 5 bases and the J gene lost 4 bases, with 17 bases spanning the gap. This CDR3 is 15 amino acids long. CDR3 sequence: CASSQLPPDPYGYTF. DNA of the CDR3: TGTGCCAGCAGTCAATTGCCTCCGGATCCCTATGGCTACACCTTC.

This clonotype was counted ten times or more. The chain recombines TRBV18 with TRBJ1-6; D not certain. This CDR3 spans 12 amino acids. Germline values: CDR1 KGHSH, CDR2 LQKENI. V was trimmed by 6 bases and J by 7 bases, leaving 7 bases between them. The chain's CDR3 is CASSPGNSPLHF. DNA for the CDR3: TGTGCCAGCTCCCCGGGGAATTCACCCCTCCACTTT. The full variable domain, completed using reference TRBV18 and TRBJ1-6, is NAGVMQNPRHLVRRRGQEARLRCSPMKGHSHVYWYRQLPEEGLKFMVYLQKENIIDESGMPKERFSAEFPKEGPSILRIQQVVRGDSAAYFCASSPGNSPLHFGNGTRLTVT.

Ten or more counts support this clonotype. The chain is built from TRBV18 and TRBJ1-1; TRBD1 is a possible D gene (5 bases). This CDR3 region has 15 residues. V was shortened by 4 bases and J by 3 bases, with 15 bases between the two germline ends. Germline V CDR1 and CDR2: KGHSH, LQKENI. CDR3 loop: CASSLGPGPDTEAFF. The CDR3 DNA follows: TGTGCCAGCTCACTGGGGCCAGGGCCTGACACTGAAGCTTTCTTT.

This clonotype came up many times. V gene TRBV20-1 combines with J gene TRBJ2-1; TRBD2 is a possible D gene (5 bases). V was shortened by 6 bases and J by 0 bases, with 12 bases between the two germline ends. The V gene's germline CDR1 is DFQATT and CDR2 SNEGSKA (reference sequence). CDR3 size: 14 residues. The CDR3 DNA follows: TGCAGTGCAAGTAGAGGGTTCTCCTACAATGAGCAGTTCTTC. Its protein is CSASRGFSYNEQFF.

This clonotype was found a few times. The chain couples TRBV6-5 to TRBJ2-7; D is uncertain. Germline V gene sequence: CDR1 MNHEY, CDR2 SVGAGI. V lost 1 base to trimming and J lost 2 bases, with 12 bases between them. The length of the CDR3 is 15 residues. CDR3 sequence reads: CASSYYRLRTYEQYF. The CDR3 coding sequence is TGTGCCAGCAGTTACTATCGGCTCAGAACCTACGAGCAGTACTTC.

In this sample, this clonotype turned up many times. V is TRBV9 and J is TRBJ1-6; 9 bases are a match to TRBD1. The junction had 9 bases not matched to a gene; V was cut back by 4 bases and J by 10 bases. CDR1 is SGDLS, CDR2 YYNGEE, per germline. This CDR3 region has 15 residues. DNA of the CDR3: TGTGCCAGCAGCTCCGCGGGACAGGGATGGTCACCCCTCCACTTT. Protein product: CASSSAGQGWSPLHF.

This clonotype came up many times. The chain uses TRBV5-1 and TRBJ2-1; the D gene is possibly TRBD1 (5 bases). The CDR3 is 16 amino acids. Germline V gene lookup returns CDR1 SGHRS and CDR2 YFSETQ. V lost 0 bases to trimming and J lost 4 bases, with 14 bases between them. CDR3 amino acids: CASSLGFGASYNEQFF. Written as DNA, the CDR3 is TGCGCCAGCAGCTTGGGTTTTGGGGCCAGTTACAATGAGCAGTTCTTC.

There are many counts of this clonotype. Compared with germline, one end of the junction differs, possibly owing to a read error. The CDR3 DNA reads as TGTGCCAGCTCAGCTGGTGCCAGCGGGAGGGCCTCCCACAATGAGCAGTTCTTC. It codes for CASSAGASGRASHNEQFF. The chain combines TRBV7-2 with TRBJ2-1; 10 bases line up with TRBD2. CDR3 size: 18 residues. Germline CDR1 reads SGHTA; CDR2 reads FQGNSA.

This clonotype was counted between two and nine times. The genes are TRBV6-5 and TRBJ2-7; TRBD1 matches at 10 bases. The germline CDR1 and CDR2 sequences are MNHEY and SVGAGI. The CDR3 spans 15 residues. V shed 7 bases, J shed 0 bases, and the junction held 6 bases outside the gene matches. The CDR3 DNA reads TGTGCCAGCAAGGAGGGGACAGGGGTCTCCTACGAGCAGTACTTC. This gives the protein CASKEGTGVSYEQYF.

This clonotype was seen at least ten times. The rearrangement links TRBV5-1 to TRBJ2-5; D ambiguous. From germline, CDR1 is SGHRS and CDR2 YFSETQ. The length of the CDR3 is 15 residues. Trimming stripped 2 bases from V and 0 bases from J, with 11 bases between. The CDR3 sequence: CASSFSVGYQETQYF. The CDR3, as DNA: TGCGCCAGCAGCTTTTCGGTGGGGTACCAAGAGACCCAGTACTTC.

The table lists this clonotype with many counts. A junction end diverges from the germline sequence, so it may reflect a read error. The chain links TRBV5-1 to TRBJ1-1; TRBD1 might be the D (5 bases). The CDR3 totals 12 residues. Germline CDR1 is SGHRS and CDR2 is YFSETQ. The CDR3 is CDSSIEGPEAFF. CDR3 coding DNA: TGCGACAGCAGCATTGAGGGGCCTGAAGCTTTCTTT.

This clonotype has ten or more counts. This chain links TRBV10-1 with TRBJ2-3; 16 nucleotides align to TRBD2. The CDR3 is made up of 17 amino acids. The germline V gene has CDR1 WNHNN and CDR2 SYGVQD (reference sequence). J was trimmed by 4 bases and V by 3 bases; bases with no gene match: 4. The CDR3 here is CASSDGGLAGGPDTQYF. CDR3 in DNA: TGCGCCAGCAGTGACGGGGGACTAGCGGGAGGGCCAGATACGCAGTATTTT.

Turning to this clonotype: This may come from a read error, since a much larger clone is one base off. The rearrangement joins TRBV7-2 to TRBJ2-1, with 7 bases fitting TRBD2. The trim removed 5 bases at V and 7 bases at J, leaving 17 bases unmatched. Germline CDR1 is SGHTA and CDR2 is FQGNSA. The CDR3 covers 17 residues. CDR3 in DNA: TGTGCCAGCAGCATACCCGGGAGAGTGGGGGAGGGTAATGAGCAGTTCTTC. This codes for CASSIPGRVGEGNEQFF.

For this clonotype: One base away lies a much larger clone, so this may be a sequencing read error. CDR3 protein: CASILGTTTEAFF. The CDR3 coding sequence is TGTGCCAGCATCCTTGGGACCACCACTGAAGCTTTCTTT. This chain connects TRBV7-3 to TRBJ1-1, with D perhaps TRBD1 (5 bases). This CDR3 has 13 amino acids. Germline assignment: CDR1 SGHTA and CDR2 FQGTGA. V was cut by 7 bases and J by 4 bases, with 13 bases left in between.

This clonotype was seen ten or more times. The chain uses TRBV12-3 or TRBV12-4 and TRBJ1-5; D is undetermined. The CDR3 length is 14 residues. The V gene lost 6 bases and the J gene lost 0 bases, with 9 bases spanning the gap. CDR3 protein: CASRGDYSNQPQHF. The CDR3 region has the DNA TGTGCCAGCAGGGGAGACTATAGCAATCAGCCCCAGCATTTT.

This clonotype was observed a few times. A much larger clone sits a single nucleotide away, making a read error possible. This chain joins TRBV5-1 and TRBJ1-6; 7 positions match TRBD1. The CDR3 length is 13 residues. The germline CDR1 and CDR2 sequences are SGHRS and YFSETQ. CDR3 sequence (DNA): TGCGCCAGCAGCACCCAGGGGGATTCACCCCTCAACTTT. Residues: CASSTQGDSPLNF.

This chain joins TRBV6-5 and TRBJ1-4; D might be TRBD1 (6 bases). Germline V gene lookup returns CDR1 MNHEY and CDR2 SVGAGI. The germline V and J ends were trimmed by 6 bases and 7 bases, with 15 bases remaining between them. This CDR3 region has 14 residues. CDR3 sequence reads: CASRRTGSGEKLFF. CDR3 nucleotide sequence: TGTGCCAGCAGAAGAACAGGGTCCGGTGAAAAACTGTTTTTT.

At least ten counts were recorded for this clonotype. V is TRBV11-2 and J is TRBJ1-2; the match to TRBD1 covers 8 bases. J gave up 5 bases and V 6 bases, and 5 bases lay outside the gene matches. Germline V gives CDR1 SGHAT, CDR2 FQNNGV. The CDR3 loop spans 13 amino acids. In nucleotides, the CDR3 is TGTGCCAGCAGTTCAGGGGGCCCGTATGGCTACACCTTC. Translated: CASSSGGPYGYTF.

This clonotype was counted ten times or more. The V gene is TRBV6-5, the J gene TRBJ2-6; D gene uncertain. Germline CDR1 is MNHEY and CDR2 is SVGAGI. The CDR3 is 14 amino acids. Trimming took off 3 bases at V and 2 bases at J, with 5 bases between the two ends. The CDR3, as DNA: TGTGCCAGCAGTTATACCCCTGGGGCCAACGTCCTGACTTTC. Translation: CASSYTPGANVLTF.

This clonotype has ten or more counts. This chain joins TRBV5-1 and TRBJ2-3, with TRBD2 identical over 13 bases. Germline CDR1 SGHRS, CDR2 YFSETQ. V lost 2 bases, J lost 2 bases, and 5 bases stayed unmatched. The CDR3 runs 17 residues. The CDR3 reads CASSLLAGGPNTDTQYF. The CDR3 nucleotides read TGCGCCAGCAGCTTACTAGCGGGGGGGCCGAACACAGATACGCAGTATTTT. The full variable domain, in which reference TRBV5-1 and TRBJ2-3 provide the parts outside the CDR3, is KAGVTQTPRYLIKTRGQQVTLSCSPISGHRSVSWYQQTPGQGLQFLFEYFSETQRNKGNFPGRFSGRQFSNSRSEMNVSTLELGDSALYLCASSLLAGGPNTDTQYFGPGTRLTVL.

This clonotype came up many times. The chain recombines TRBV6-2 or TRBV6-3 with TRBJ2-2, with D unclear. CDR3 length: 12 amino acids. Between the trimmed V and J ends, which lost 6 bases and 4 bases, there was a span of 6 bases. Germline CDR1 and CDR2: MNHEY and SVGEGT. DNA for the CDR3: TGTGCCAGCAGATCCTTCACCGGGGAGCTGTTTTTT. Translated, it gives CASRSFTGELFF.

The sample holds many counts of this clonotype. This chain connects TRBV2 to TRBJ2-7; the match to TRBD2 covers 14 bases. The germline CDR1 and CDR2 sequences are SNHLY and FYNNEI. The CDR3 is 15 amino acids. Trimming took 7 bases from V and 6 from J; bases not matched to a gene: 8. CDR3 in amino acids: CASTVPGTSGSEQYF. CDR3 nucleotide sequence: TGTGCCAGCACCGTTCCGGGGACTAGCGGGAGCGAGCAGTACTTC. The full variable domain, completed using reference TRBV2 and TRBJ2-7, is EPEVTQTPSHQVTQMGQEVILRCVPISNHLYFYWYRQILGQKVEFLVSFYNNEISEKSEIFDDQFSVERPDGSNFTLKIRSTKLEDSAMYFCASTVPGTSGSEQYFGPGTRLTVT.